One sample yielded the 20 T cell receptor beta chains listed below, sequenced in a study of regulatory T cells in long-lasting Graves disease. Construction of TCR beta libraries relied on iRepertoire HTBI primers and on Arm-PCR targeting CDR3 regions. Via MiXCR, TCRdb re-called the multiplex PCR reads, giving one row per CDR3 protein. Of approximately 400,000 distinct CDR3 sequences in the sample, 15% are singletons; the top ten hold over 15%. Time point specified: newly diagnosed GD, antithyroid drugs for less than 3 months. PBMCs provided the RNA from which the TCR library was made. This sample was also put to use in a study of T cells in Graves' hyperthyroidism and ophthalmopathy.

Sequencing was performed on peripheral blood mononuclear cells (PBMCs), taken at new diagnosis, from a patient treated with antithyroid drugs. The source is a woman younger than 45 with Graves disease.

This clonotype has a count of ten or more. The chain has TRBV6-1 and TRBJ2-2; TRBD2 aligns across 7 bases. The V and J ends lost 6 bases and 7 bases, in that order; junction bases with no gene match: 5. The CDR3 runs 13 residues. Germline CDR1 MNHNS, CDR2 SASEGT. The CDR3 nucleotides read TGTGCCAGCAGGCTCACTAGCGTCGGGGAGCTGTTTTTT. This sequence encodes CASRLTSVGELFF.

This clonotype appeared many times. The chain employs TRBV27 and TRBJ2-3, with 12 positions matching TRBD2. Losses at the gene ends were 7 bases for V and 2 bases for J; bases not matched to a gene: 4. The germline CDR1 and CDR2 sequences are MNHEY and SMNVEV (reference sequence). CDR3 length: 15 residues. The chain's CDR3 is CASTWTSGNTDTQYF. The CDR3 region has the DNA TGTGCCAGCACCTGGACTAGCGGGAACACAGATACGCAGTATTTT.

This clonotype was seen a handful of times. The CDR3 reads CASSPDTGNPNYGYTF. The DNA of the CDR3 is TGTGCCAGCAGCCCTGATACAGGGAATCCCAACTATGGCTACACCTTC. The chain carries TRBV11-2 and TRBJ1-2, with D perhaps matching TRBD1 (6 bases). The CDR3 spans 16 residues. V was cut by 5 bases and J by 2 bases, with 18 bases left in between. CDR1 SGHAT and CDR2 FQNNGV come from the germline V gene.

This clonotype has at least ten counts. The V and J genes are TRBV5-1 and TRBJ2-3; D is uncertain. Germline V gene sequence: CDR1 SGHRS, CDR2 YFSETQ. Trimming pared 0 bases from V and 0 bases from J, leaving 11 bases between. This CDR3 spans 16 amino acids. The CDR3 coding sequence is TGCGCCAGCAGCTTGGGCGGCAGTACTAGCACAGATACGCAGTATTTT. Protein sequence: CASSLGGSTSTDTQYF.

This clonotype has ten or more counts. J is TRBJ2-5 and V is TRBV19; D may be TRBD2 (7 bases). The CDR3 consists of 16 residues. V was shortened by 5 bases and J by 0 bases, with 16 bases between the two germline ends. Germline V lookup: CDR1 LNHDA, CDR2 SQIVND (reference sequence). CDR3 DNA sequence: TGTGCCAGTAGTCTGTCGGGGGGCCAAGACCAAGAGACCCAGTACTTC. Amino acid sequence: CASSLSGGQDQETQYF.

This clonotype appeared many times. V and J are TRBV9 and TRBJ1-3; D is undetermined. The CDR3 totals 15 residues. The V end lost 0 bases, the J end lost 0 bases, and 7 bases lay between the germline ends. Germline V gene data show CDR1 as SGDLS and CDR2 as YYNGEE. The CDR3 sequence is CASSVAGSSGNTIYF. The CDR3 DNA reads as TGTGCCAGCAGCGTAGCAGGCAGCTCTGGAAACACCATATATTTT. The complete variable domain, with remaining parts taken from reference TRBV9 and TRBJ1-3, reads DSGVTQTPKHLITATGQRVTLRCSPRSGDLSVYWYQQSLDQGLQFLIQYYNGEERAKGNILERFSAQQFPDLHSELNLSSLELGDSALYFCASSVAGSSGNTIYFGEGSWLTVV.

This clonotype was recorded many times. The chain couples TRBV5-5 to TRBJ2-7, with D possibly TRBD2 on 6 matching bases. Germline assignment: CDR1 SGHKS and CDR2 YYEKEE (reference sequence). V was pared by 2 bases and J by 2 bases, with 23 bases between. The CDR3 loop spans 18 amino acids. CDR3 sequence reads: CASSFKDARGREPYEQYF. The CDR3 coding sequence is TGTGCCAGCAGCTTCAAAGATGCGCGGGGTAGGGAACCCTACGAGCAGTACTTC. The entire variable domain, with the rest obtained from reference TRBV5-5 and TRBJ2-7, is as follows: DAGVTQSPTHLIKTRGQQVTLRCSPISGHKSVSWYQQVLGQGPQFIFQYYEKEERGRGNFPDRFSARQFPNYSSELNVNALLLGDSALYLCASSFKDARGREPYEQYFGPGTRLTVT.

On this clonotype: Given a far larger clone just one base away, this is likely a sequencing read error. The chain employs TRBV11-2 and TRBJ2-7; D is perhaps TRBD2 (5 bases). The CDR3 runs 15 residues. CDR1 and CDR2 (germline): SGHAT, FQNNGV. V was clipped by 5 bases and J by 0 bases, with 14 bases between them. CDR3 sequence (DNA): TGTGCCAGCAGCCAAAGGAGGCTCAGCTCCTACGAGCAGTACTTC. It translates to CASSQRRLSSYEQYF. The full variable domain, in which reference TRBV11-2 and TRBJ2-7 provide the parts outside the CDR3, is EAGVAQSPRYKIIEKRQSVAFWCNPISGHATLYWYQQILGQGPKLLIQFQNNGVVDDSQLPKDRFSAERLKGVDSTLKIQPAKLEDSAVYLCASSQRRLSSYEQYFGPGTRLTVT.

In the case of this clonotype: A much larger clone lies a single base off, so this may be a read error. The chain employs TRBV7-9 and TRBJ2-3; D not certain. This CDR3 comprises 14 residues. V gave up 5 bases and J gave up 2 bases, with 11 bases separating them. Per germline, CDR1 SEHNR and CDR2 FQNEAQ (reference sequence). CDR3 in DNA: TGTGCCAGCAGCCTCGCCGAGCACACAGATACGCAGTATTTT. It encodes CASSLAEHTDTQYF.

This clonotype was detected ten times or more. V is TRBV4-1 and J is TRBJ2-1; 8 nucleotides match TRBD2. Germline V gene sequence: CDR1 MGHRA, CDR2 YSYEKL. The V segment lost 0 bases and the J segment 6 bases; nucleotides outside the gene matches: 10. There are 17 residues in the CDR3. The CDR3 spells CASSQDRAGGRRNEQFF. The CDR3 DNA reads TGCGCCAGCAGCCAAGATCGGGCGGGAGGTAGGCGCAATGAGCAGTTCTTC.

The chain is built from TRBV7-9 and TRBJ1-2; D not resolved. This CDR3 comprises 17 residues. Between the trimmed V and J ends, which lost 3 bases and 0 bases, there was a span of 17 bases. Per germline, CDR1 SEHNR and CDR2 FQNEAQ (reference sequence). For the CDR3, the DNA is TGTGCCAGCAGCTTCCCCGGGAGCGATTACCCTAACTATGGCTACACCTTC. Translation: CASSFPGSDYPNYGYTF. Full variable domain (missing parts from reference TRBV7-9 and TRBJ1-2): DTGVSQNPRHKITKRGQNVTFRCDPISEHNRLYWYRQTLGQGPEFLTYFQNEAQLEKSRLLSDRFSAERPKGSFSTLEIQRTEQGDSAMYLCASSFPGSDYPNYGYTFGSGTRLTVV.

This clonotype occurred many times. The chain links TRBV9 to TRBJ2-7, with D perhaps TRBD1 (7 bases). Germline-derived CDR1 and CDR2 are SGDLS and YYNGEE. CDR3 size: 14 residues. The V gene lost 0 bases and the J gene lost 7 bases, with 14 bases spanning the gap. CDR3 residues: CASSVEGAAGEQYF. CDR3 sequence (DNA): TGTGCCAGCAGCGTAGAGGGGGCGGCGGGAGAGCAGTACTTC.

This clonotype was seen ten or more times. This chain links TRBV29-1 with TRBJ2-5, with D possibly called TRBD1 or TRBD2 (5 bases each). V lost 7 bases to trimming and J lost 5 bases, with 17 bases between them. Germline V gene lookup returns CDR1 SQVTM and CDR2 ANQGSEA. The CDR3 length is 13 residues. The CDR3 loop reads CSAIWGNRETQYF. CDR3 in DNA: TGCAGCGCGATATGGGGGAATCGGGAGACCCAGTACTTC.

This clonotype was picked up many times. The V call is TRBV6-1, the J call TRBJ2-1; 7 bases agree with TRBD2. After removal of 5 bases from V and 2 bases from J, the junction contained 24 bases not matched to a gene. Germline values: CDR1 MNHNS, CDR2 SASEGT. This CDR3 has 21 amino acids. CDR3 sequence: CASSTPLHPDRGVVAYNEQFF. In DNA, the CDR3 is TGTGCCAGCAGTACCCCTCTCCATCCCGACCGGGGGGTAGTAGCCTACAATGAGCAGTTCTTC.

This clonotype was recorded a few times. DNA of the CDR3: TGTGCCAGCAGGGAACCGGGACAGGGTTTATTCGGACCAAATCAGCCCCAGCATTTT. Translated: CASREPGQGLFGPNQPQHF. V usage is TRBV6-1 and J usage is TRBJ1-5, with 9 positions matching TRBD1. Germline V lookup: CDR1 MNHNS, CDR2 SASEGT. This CDR3 is built from 19 residues. Germline trimming cut 6 bases from V and 4 bases from J; bases unmatched to any gene: 19.

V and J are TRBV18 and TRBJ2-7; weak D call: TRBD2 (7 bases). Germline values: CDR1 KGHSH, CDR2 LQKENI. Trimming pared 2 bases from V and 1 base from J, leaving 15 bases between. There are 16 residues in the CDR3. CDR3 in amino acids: CASSPGRGGLSYEQYF. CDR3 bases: TGTGCCAGCTCACCAGGGAGGGGGGGCCTTTCCTACGAGCAGTACTTC.

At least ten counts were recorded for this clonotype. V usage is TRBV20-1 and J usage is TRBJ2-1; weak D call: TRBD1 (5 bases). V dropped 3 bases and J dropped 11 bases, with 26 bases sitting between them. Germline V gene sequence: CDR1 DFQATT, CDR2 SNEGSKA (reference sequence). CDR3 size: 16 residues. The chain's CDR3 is CSARSLVGGADKKQFF. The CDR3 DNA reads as TGCAGTGCTAGGAGTCTTGTGGGTGGGGCCGACAAGAAGCAGTTCTTC.

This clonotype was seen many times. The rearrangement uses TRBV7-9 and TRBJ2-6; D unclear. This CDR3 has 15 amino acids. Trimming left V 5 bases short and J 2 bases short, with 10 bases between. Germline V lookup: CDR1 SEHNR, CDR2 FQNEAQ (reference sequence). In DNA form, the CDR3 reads TGTGCCAGCAGCGGTCTTGGGACTGGGGCCAACGTCCTGACTTTC. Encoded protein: CASSGLGTGANVLTF.

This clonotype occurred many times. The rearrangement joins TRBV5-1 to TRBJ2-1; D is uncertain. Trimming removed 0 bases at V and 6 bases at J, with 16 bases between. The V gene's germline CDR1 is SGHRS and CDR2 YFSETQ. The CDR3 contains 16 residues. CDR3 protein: CASSLERRAYGNEQFF. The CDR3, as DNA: TGCGCCAGCAGCTTGGAACGGCGCGCGTACGGCAATGAGCAGTTCTTC.

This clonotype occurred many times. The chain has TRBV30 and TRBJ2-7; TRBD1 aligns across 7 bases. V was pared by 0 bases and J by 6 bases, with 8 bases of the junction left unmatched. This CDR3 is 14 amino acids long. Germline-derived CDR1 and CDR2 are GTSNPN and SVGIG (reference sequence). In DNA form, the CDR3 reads TGTGCCTGGAGTGTAGGGACAGTACTTTGCGAGCAGTACTTC. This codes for CAWSVGTVLCEQYF.